The following is a T cell receptor beta chain sequence with its context. Its antigen is unknown. The data were taken from a study of shared clonotypes between healthy human individuals. Study-wide context: The cohort had two women and a few men, ages 18 to 49.

There are 15 residues in the CDR3. Trimming cost V 1 base and J 5 bases, with 11 bases left between them. CDR1 is SEHNR, CDR2 FQNEAQ, per germline (reference sequence). Donors, without exception, were Caucasian adults residing in Nashville, Tennessee. General study points: Larger estimated richness was generally seen in naive subsets than in memory subsets.

Original processing notes: Without quality scores, immunoSEQ junctional reads could not be filtered like full-length reads. Profiling relied on immunoSEQ multiplex PCR, and the TCRdb table lists in-frame clones only, not all of them. V and J calls and clone size come straight from that table; D and trimming were deduced from the DNA. The sample lists some 550,000 clones, roughly 97% occurring once. The source material was naive CD4+ T cells sorted from blood. The subset was: CD45RA+ positively selected. V is TRBV7-9 and J is TRBJ1-4; D is ambiguous. The clonotype originates from a woman in her twenties or thirties in good health. CDR3 protein: CASSLGQAHNEKLFF. The DNA of the CDR3 is TGTGCCAGCAGCTTAGGCCAGGCGCACAATGAAAAACTGTTTTTT.